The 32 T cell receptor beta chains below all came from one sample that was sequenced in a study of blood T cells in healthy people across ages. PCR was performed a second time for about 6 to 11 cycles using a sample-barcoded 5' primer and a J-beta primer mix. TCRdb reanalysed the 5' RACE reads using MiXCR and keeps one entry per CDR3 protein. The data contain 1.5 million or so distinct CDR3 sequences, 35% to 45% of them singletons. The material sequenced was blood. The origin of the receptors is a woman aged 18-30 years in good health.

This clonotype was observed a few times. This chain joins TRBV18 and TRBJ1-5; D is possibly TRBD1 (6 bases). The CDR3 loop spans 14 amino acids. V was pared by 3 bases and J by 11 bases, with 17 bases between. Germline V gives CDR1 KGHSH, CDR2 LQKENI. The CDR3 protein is CASSPVGEGGTQHF. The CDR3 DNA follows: TGTGCCAGCTCACCCGTCGGAGAGGGGGGAACCCAGCATTTT. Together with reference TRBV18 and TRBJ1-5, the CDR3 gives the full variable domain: NAGVMQNPRHLVRRRGQEARLRCSPMKGHSHVYWYRQLPEEGLKFMVYLQKENIIDESGMPKERFSAEFPKEGPSILRIQQVVRGDSAAYFCASSPVGEGGTQHFGDGTRLSIL.

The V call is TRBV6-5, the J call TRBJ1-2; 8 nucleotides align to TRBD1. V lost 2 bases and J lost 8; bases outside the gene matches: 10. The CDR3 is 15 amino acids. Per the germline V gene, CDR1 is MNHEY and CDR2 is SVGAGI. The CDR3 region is CASSYGPGQVFGYTF. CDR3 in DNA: TGTGCCAGCAGTTACGGCCCGGGACAGGTTTTCGGCTACACCTTC.

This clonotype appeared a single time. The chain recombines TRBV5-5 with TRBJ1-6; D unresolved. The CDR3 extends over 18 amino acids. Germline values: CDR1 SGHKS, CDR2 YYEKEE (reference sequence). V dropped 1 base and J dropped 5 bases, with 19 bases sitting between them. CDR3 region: CASSLWVSFSTDNSPLHF. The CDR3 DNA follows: TGTGCCAGCAGCTTGTGGGTGAGCTTCAGTACCGATAATTCACCCCTCCACTTT. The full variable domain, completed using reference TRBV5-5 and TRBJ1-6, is DAGVTQSPTHLIKTRGQQVTLRCSPISGHKSVSWYQQVLGQGPQFIFQYYEKEERGRGNFPDRFSARQFPNYSSELNVNALLLGDSALYLCASSLWVSFSTDNSPLHFGNGTRLTVT.

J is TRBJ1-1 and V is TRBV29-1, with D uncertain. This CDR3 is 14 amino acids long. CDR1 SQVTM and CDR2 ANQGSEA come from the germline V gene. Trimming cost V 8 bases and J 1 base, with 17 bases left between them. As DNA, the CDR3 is TGCAGCTCGATAGCACGTCTAGCGAACACTGAAGCTTTCTTT. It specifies CSSIARLANTEAFF.

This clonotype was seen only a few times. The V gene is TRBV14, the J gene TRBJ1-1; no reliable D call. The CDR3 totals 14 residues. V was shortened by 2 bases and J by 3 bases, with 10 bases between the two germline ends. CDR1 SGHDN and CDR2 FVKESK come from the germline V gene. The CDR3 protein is CASSQFDTDTEAFF. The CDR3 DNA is TGTGCCAGCAGCCAATTCGACACGGACACTGAAGCTTTCTTT.

The CDR3 DNA reads TGTGCCAGCAGTTACTCGGGGTGGCTTCGGGACAAAAAAAGAGGTGGCTACACCTTC. Its translation: CASSYSGWLRDKKRGGYTF. This chain links TRBV6-5 with TRBJ1-2; D possibly corresponds to TRBD1 (6 bases). This CDR3 region has 19 residues. CDR1 is MNHEY and CDR2 is SVGAGI in the germline V gene. V was shortened by 0 bases and J by 7 bases, with 27 bases between the two germline ends.

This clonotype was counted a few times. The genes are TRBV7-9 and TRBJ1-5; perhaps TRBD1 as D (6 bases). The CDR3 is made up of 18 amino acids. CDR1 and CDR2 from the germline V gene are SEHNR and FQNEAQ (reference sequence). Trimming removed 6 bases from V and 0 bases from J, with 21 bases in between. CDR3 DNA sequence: TGTGCCAGCAGATCCGACAGGCGATCCTACTATAGCAATCAGCCCCAGCATTTT. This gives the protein CASRSDRRSYYSNQPQHF. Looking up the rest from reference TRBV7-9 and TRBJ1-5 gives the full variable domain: DTGVSQNPRHKITKRGQNVTFRCDPISEHNRLYWYRQTLGQGPEFLTYFQNEAQLEKSRLLSDRFSAERPKGSFSTLEIQRTEQGDSAMYLCASRSDRRSYYSNQPQHFGDGTRLSIL.

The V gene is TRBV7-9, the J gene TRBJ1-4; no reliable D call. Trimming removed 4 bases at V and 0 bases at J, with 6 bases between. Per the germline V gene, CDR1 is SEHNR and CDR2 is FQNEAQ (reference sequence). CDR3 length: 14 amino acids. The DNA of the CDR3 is TGTGCCAGCAGCTCCAGTTCAACTAATGAAAAACTGTTTTTT. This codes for CASSSSSTNEKLFF.

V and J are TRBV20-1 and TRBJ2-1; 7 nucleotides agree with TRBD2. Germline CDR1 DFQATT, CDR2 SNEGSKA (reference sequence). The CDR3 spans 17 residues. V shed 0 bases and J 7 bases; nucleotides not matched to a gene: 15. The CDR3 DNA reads TGCAGTGCTAGAGATCGCACTAGCGATAATGATCGTAATGAGCAGTTCTTC. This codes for CSARDRTSDNDRNEQFF.

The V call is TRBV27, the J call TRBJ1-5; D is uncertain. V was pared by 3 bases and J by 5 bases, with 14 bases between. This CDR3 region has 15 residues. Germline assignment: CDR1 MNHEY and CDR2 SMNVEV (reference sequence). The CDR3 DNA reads TGTGCCAGCAGTTTTTTCCGGGCACCCGATCAGCCCCAGCATTTT. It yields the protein CASSFFRAPDQPQHF.

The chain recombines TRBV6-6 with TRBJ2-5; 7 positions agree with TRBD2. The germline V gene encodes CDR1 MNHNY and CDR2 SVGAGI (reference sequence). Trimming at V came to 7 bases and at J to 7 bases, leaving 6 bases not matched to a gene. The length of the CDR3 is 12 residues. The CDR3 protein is CASTPSGPTQYF. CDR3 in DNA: TGTGCCAGCACCCCTAGCGGACCGACCCAGTACTTC.

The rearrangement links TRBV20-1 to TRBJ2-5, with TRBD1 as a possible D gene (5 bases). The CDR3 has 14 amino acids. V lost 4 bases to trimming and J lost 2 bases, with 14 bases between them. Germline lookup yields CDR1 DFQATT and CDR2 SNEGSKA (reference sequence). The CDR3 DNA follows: TGCAGTGCTAACCTGGGCAGGGTTCAAGAGACCCAGTACTTC. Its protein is CSANLGRVQETQYF.

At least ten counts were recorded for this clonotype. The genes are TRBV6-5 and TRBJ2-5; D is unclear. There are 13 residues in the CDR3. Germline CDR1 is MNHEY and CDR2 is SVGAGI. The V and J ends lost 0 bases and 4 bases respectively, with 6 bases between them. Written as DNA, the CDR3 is TGTGCCAGCAGTTACTCTGACGGAGAGACCCAGTACTTC. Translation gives CASSYSDGETQYF.

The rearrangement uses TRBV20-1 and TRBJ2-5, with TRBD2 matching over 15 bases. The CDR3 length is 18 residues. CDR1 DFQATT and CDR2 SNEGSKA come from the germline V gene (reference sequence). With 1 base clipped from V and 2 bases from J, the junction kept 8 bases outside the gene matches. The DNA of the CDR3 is TGCAGTGCTAGAGTCCCCCTAGGGACTAGCGGGGGGCAAGAGACCCAGTACTTC. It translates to CSARVPLGTSGGQETQYF.

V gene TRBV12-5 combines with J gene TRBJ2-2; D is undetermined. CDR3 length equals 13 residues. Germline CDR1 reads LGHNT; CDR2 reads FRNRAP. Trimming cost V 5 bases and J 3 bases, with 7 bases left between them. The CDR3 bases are TGTGCTAGTGGTCGACTGGACACCGGGGAGCTGTTTTTT. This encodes CASGRLDTGELFF.

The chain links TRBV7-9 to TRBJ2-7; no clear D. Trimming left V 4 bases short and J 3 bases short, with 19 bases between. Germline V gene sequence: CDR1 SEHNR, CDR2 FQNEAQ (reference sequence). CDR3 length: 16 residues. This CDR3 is CASSSPPGDSRYEQYF. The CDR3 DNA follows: TGTGCCAGCAGCTCGCCGCCTGGAGACTCGCGCTACGAGCAGTACTTC. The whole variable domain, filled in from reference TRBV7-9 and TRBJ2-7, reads DTGVSQNPRHKITKRGQNVTFRCDPISEHNRLYWYRQTLGQGPEFLTYFQNEAQLEKSRLLSDRFSAERPKGSFSTLEIQRTEQGDSAMYLCASSSPPGDSRYEQYFGPGTRLTVT.

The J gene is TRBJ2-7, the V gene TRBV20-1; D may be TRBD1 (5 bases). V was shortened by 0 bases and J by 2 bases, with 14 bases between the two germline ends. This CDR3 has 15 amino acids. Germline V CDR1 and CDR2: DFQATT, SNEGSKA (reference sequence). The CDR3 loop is CSARDSRQYPYEQYF. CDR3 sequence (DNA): TGCAGTGCTAGAGATTCTAGACAGTATCCCTACGAGCAGTACTTC.

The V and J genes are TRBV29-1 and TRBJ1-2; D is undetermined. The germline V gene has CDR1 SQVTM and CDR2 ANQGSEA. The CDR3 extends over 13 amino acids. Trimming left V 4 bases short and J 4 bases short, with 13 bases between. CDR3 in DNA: TGCAGCGTTGCCCCGAAACTATTCTATGGCTACACCTTC. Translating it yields CSVAPKLFYGYTF.

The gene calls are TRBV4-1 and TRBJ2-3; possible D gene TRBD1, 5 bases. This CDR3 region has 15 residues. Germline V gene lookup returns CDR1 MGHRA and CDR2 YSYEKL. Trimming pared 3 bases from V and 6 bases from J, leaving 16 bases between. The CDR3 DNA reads TGCGCCAGCAGCCACCTGGTAGACGCAGGGGATACGCAGTATTTT. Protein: CASSHLVDAGDTQYF.

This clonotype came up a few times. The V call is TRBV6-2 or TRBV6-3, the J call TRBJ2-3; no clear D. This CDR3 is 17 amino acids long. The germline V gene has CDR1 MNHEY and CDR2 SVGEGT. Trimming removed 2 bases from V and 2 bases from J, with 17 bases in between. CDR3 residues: CASSYPQAPRHTDTQYF. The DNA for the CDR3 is TGTGCCAGCAGTTACCCGCAGGCCCCACGCCACACAGATACGCAGTATTTT.

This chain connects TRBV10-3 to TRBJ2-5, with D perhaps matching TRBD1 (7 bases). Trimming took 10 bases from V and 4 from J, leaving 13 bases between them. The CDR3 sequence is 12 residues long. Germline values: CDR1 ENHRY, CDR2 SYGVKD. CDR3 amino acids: CASGDRGETQYF. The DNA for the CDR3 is TGTGCCAGCGGGGACAGAGGAGAGACCCAGTACTTC.

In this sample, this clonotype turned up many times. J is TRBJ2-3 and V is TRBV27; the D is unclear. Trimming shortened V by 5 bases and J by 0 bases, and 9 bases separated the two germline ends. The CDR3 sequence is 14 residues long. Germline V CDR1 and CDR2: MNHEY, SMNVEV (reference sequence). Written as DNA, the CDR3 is TGTGCCAGCAGTCTTGAACGTAGCACAGATACGCAGTATTTT. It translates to CASSLERSTDTQYF.

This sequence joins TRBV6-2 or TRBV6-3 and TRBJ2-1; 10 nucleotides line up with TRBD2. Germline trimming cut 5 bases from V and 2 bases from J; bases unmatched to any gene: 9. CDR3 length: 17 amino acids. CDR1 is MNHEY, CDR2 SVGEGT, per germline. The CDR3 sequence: CASSASSGRRPYNEQFF. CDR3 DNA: TGTGCCAGCAGTGCCTCTAGCGGGAGAAGGCCCTACAATGAGCAGTTCTTC.

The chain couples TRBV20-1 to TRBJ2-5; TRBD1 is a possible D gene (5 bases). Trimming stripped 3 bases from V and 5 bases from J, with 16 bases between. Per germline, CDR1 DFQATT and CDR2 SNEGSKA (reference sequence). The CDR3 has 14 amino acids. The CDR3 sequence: CSARGPGLWETQYF. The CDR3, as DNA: TGCAGTGCTAGGGGGCCAGGGCTTTGGGAGACCCAGTACTTC.

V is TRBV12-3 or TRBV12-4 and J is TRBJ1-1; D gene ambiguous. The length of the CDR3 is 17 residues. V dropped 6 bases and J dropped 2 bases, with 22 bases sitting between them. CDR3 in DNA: TGTGCCAGCAGGCTTTCGGGAACGAAGCCCCGAAACACTGAAGCTTTCTTT. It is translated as CASRLSGTKPRNTEAFF.

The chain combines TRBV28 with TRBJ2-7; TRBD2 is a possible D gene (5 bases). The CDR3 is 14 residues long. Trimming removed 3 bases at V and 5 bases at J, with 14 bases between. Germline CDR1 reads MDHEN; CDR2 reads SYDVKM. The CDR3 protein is CASSLRAIGNEQYF. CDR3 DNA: TGTGCCAGCAGTTTGCGGGCTATTGGGAACGAGCAGTACTTC.

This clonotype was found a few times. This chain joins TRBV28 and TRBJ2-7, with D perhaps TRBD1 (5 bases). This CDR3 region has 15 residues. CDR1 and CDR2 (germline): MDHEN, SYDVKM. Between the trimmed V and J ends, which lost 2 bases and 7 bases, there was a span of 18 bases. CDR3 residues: CASSLGAAGGLEQYF. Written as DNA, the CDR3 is TGTGCCAGCAGTTTAGGGGCAGCAGGTGGGCTTGAGCAGTACTTC.

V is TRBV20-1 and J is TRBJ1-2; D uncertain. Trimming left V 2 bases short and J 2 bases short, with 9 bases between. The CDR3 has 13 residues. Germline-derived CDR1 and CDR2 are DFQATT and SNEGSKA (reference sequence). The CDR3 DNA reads TGCAGTGCTAGACTTGAGAAGAACTATGGCTACACCTTC. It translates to CSARLEKNYGYTF.

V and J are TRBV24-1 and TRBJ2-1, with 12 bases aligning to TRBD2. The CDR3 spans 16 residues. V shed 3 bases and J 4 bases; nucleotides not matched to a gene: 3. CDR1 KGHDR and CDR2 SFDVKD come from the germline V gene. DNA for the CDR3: TGTGCCACCAGTGATGCGACTAGCGGGAGATACAATGAGCAGTTCTTC. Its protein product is CATSDATSGRYNEQFF.

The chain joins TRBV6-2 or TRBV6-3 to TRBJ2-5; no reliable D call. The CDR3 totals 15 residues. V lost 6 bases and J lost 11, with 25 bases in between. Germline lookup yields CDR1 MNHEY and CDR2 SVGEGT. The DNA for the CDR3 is TGTGCCAGCAGGTCTTCCGGGTCCAAATACAATGAGCAGTACTTC. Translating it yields CASRSSGSKYNEQYF.

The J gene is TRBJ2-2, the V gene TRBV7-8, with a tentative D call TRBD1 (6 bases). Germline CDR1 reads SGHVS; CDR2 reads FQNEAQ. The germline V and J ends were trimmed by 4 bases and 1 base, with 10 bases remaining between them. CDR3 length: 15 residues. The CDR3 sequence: CASSWKTGNTGELFF. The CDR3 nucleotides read TGTGCCAGCAGCTGGAAGACAGGGAACACCGGGGAGCTGTTTTTT.

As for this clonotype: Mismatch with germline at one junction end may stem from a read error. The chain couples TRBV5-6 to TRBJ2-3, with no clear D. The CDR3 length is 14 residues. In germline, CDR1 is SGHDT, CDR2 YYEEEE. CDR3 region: CTSSPPGYTDTQYF. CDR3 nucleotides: TGTACCAGCAGCCCACCGGGCTACACAGATACGCAGTATTTT.